The 20 T cell receptor beta chains in this list originate from one sample, sequenced in a study of blood T cell repertoires in COVID-19. Repertoires were generated with immunoSEQ multiplex PCR, while TCRdb's copy carries only in-frame clones and drops some. The table lists some 140,000 clones, 79% of them singletons, with 3.5% to 4.5% in the top ten. The material sequenced was peripheral blood. Receptor source: a man in his sixties with acute or convalescent COVID-19.

The V call is TRBV10-2, the J call TRBJ1-5; 7 nucleotides line up with TRBD1. CDR3 size: 14 residues. Germline trimming cut 10 bases from V and 2 bases from J; bases unmatched to any gene: 8. CDR1 is WSHSY, CDR2 SAAADI, per germline. The CDR3 protein is CATSNRGGNQPQHF. DNA of the CDR3: TGCGCCACCTCAAACAGGGGTGGCAATCAGCCCCAGCATTTT.

The V gene is TRBV6-5, the J gene TRBJ2-3, with a possible D match to TRBD1 (5 bases). CDR3 length: 14 residues. Germline V CDR1 and CDR2: MNHEY, SVGAGI. V was cut by 7 bases and J by 4 bases, with 15 bases left in between. The CDR3 is CASKRTSGADTQYF. CDR3 coding DNA: TGTGCCAGCAAGAGGACATCTGGGGCAGATACGCAGTATTTT.

The chain couples TRBV13 to TRBJ2-2, with 13 bases aligning to TRBD2. The CDR3 loop spans 16 amino acids. Germline CDR1 and CDR2: PRHDT and FYEKMQ (reference sequence). With 4 bases clipped from V and 5 bases from J, the junction kept 4 bases outside the gene matches. The CDR3: CASSSRLAGGTGELFF. For the CDR3, the DNA is TGTGCCAGCAGCTCCAGACTAGCGGGAGGAACCGGGGAGCTGTTTTTT.

The gene calls are TRBV20-1 and TRBJ1-6; D remains ambiguous. The CDR3 totals 16 residues. The germline CDR1 and CDR2 sequences are DFQATT and SNEGSKA (reference sequence). Trimming took off 3 bases at V and 6 bases at J, with 18 bases between the two ends. The CDR3 reads CSASRGPPRINSPLHF. CDR3 bases: TGCAGTGCTAGTAGAGGTCCGCCGAGGATTAATTCACCCCTCCACTTT.

As for this clone: Other DNA sequences within the sample encode an identical CDR3. The chain is built from TRBV9 and TRBJ1-5, with D tentatively TRBD1 (5 bases). The CDR3 is 12 amino acids. CDR1 SGDLS and CDR2 YYNGEE come from the germline V gene. Trimming cost V 3 bases and J 5 bases, with 6 bases left between them. The CDR3 loop is CASSAGDQPQHF. The CDR3, as DNA: TGTGCCAGCAGCGCGGGGGATCAGCCCCAGCATTTT.

The rearrangement joins TRBV5-6 to TRBJ2-7; the match to TRBD2 covers 7 bases. Germline-derived CDR1 and CDR2 are SGHDT and YYEEEE. V shed 0 bases, J shed 6 bases, and the junction held 3 bases outside the gene matches. The CDR3 spans 13 residues. This CDR3 is CASSLGLAREQYF. The CDR3 nucleotides are TGTGCCAGCAGCTTGGGACTAGCTCGCGAGCAGTACTTC. Together with reference TRBV5-6 and TRBJ2-7, the CDR3 gives the full variable domain: DAGVTQSPTHLIKTRGQQVTLRCSPKSGHDTVSWYQQALGQGPQFIFQYYEEEERQRGNFPDRFSGHQFPNYSSELNVNALLLGDSALYLCASSLGLAREQYFGPGTRLTVT.

V gene TRBV4-2 combines with J gene TRBJ2-3, with 7 nucleotides matching TRBD1. The CDR3 covers 15 residues. J gave up 2 bases and V 5 bases, and 7 bases lay outside the gene matches. Germline V gives CDR1 LGHNA, CDR2 YNFKEQ. CDR3 sequence: CASSARTGSTDTQYF. CDR3 nucleotides: TGTGCCAGCAGCGCTCGGACAGGATCCACAGATACGCAGTATTTT.

The rearrangement links TRBV30 to TRBJ2-7; a weak D match, TRBD1 (6 bases). The CDR3 runs to 14 residues. The V end was cut by 1 base, the J end by 1 base, with 11 bases between. Germline values: CDR1 GTSNPN, CDR2 SVGIG (reference sequence). CDR3 nucleotides: TGTGCCTGGAGTGCAGGGGTAGGGTCCTACGAGCAGTACTTC. This sequence encodes CAWSAGVGSYEQYF. Based on the CDR3 plus reference TRBV30 and TRBJ2-7, the full variable domain is SQTIHQWPATLVQPVGSPLSLECTVEGTSNPNLYWYRQAAGRGLQLLFYSVGIGQISSEVPQNLSASRPQDRQFILSSKKLLLSDSGFYLCAWSAGVGSYEQYFGPGTRLTVT.

J is TRBJ1-5 and V is TRBV4-1, with D unclear. This CDR3 has 14 amino acids. Germline V CDR1 and CDR2: MGHRA, YSYEKL. With 0 bases removed from V and 4 bases from J, the gap between germline ends came to 7 bases. The chain's CDR3 is CASSQDAGNQPQHF. The CDR3 DNA reads as TGCGCCAGCAGCCAAGATGCGGGGAATCAGCCCCAGCATTTT.

This clone was observed a single time. The chain joins TRBV24-1 to TRBJ2-2, with TRBD1 as a possible D gene (5 bases). This CDR3 is 13 amino acids long. Germline CDR1 reads KGHDR; CDR2 reads SFDVKD. V was cut by 3 bases and J by 9 bases, with 10 bases left in between. The CDR3 coding sequence is TGTGCCACCAGTGATGGGGCTAAGAGGGAGCTGTTTTTT. This encodes CATSDGAKRELFF.

This chain uses TRBV4-2 with TRBJ2-5, with TRBD1 matching over 12 bases. In germline, CDR1 is LGHNA, CDR2 YNFKEQ. Trimming at V came to 2 bases and at J to 4 bases, leaving 5 bases not matched to a gene. The CDR3 has 16 residues. DNA for the CDR3: TGTGCCAGCAGCCAATCCGGGACAGGGGGCCGAGAGACCCAGTACTTC. This translates into CASSQSGTGGRETQYF.

The rearrangement uses TRBV11-2 and TRBJ2-7; D is uncertain. Germline CDR1 SGHAT, CDR2 FQNNGV. Trimming cost V 5 bases and J 3 bases, with 8 bases left between them. CDR3 length equals 12 residues. The CDR3 here is CASSPERYEQYF. CDR3 nucleotide sequence: TGTGCCAGCAGCCCGGAGCGCTACGAGCAGTACTTC.

The CDR3 nucleotides read TGTGCCAGCAGCGCCCGGGAACTAGCGGGGCCGAGGGTAGAGACCCAGTACTTC. It yields the protein CASSARELAGPRVETQYF. The rearrangement joins TRBV11-2 to TRBJ2-5; 10 nucleotides line up with TRBD2. CDR3 length: 18 amino acids. V shed 5 bases and J 4 bases; nucleotides not matched to a gene: 16. The germline V gene encodes CDR1 SGHAT and CDR2 FQNNGV.

The chain is built from TRBV5-1 and TRBJ1-2; D ambiguous. Trimming took off 0 bases at V and 2 bases at J, with 8 bases between the two ends. Per germline, CDR1 SGHRS and CDR2 YFSETQ. This CDR3 is built from 14 residues. The CDR3 is CASSLGQLNYGYTF. DNA of the CDR3: TGCGCCAGCAGCTTGGGTCAGTTGAACTATGGCTACACCTTC.

The chain uses TRBV7-8 and TRBJ1-1; 8 nucleotides agree with TRBD1. J lost 2 bases, V lost 3 bases, and 8 bases had no gene match. Germline V gene lookup returns CDR1 SGHVS and CDR2 FQNEAQ. CDR3 length: 16 amino acids. The CDR3 DNA reads TGTGCCAGCAGCTTTCAAGGACAGGGCATTAACACTGAAGCTTTCTTT. This encodes CASSFQGQGINTEAFF.

This clone was counted once. This sequence joins TRBV25-1 and TRBJ1-6; TRBD1 matches 9 bases. The trim removed 7 bases at V and 8 bases at J, leaving 15 bases unmatched. Per germline, CDR1 MGHDK and CDR2 SYGVNS. This CDR3 spans 17 amino acids. Written as DNA, the CDR3 is TGTGCCAGCAAACCGGCATCCGGGACAGGGCGGGATTCACCCCTCCACTTT. Amino acid sequence: CASKPASGTGRDSPLHF.

The chain uses TRBV28 and TRBJ1-2; 8 bases are a match to TRBD1. V was pared by 7 bases and J by 7 bases, with 17 bases of the junction left unmatched. The CDR3 loop spans 16 amino acids. Per the germline V gene, CDR1 is MDHEN and CDR2 is SYDVKM. The CDR3 nucleotides read TGTGCCAGCAAAGCACCGGGACAGGTCGTTGCTGGTGGCTACACCTTC. Translated: CASKAPGQVVAGGYTF.

The V and J genes are TRBV29-1 and TRBJ1-2; perhaps TRBD1 as D (5 bases). Germline V gene data show CDR1 as SQVTM and CDR2 as ANQGSEA. This CDR3 spans 10 amino acids. V was trimmed by 6 bases and J by 8 bases, leaving 10 bases between them. The CDR3 loop is CSVGGVGYTF. In DNA, the CDR3 is TGCAGCGTGGGAGGGGTAGGCTACACCTTC.

This chain connects TRBV5-1 to TRBJ2-2; 16 bases agree with TRBD2. CDR1 and CDR2 from the germline V gene are SGHRS and YFSETQ. The V segment lost 4 bases and the J segment 4 bases; nucleotides outside the gene matches: 16. The CDR3 runs 21 residues. The CDR3 nucleotides are TGCGCCAGCAGCCCCGGGTCCCCGGGACTAGCGGGAGGGGACGTCACCGGGGAGCTGTTTTTT. It codes for CASSPGSPGLAGGDVTGELFF.

The gene calls are TRBV19 and TRBJ2-5, with a weak D call TRBD1 (5 bases). There are 13 residues in the CDR3. The germline V gene encodes CDR1 LNHDA and CDR2 SQIVND (reference sequence). V gave up 4 bases and J gave up 5 bases, with 11 bases separating them. The chain's CDR3 is CASSTGHAETQYF. The CDR3 DNA sequence: TGTGCCAGTAGTACAGGACATGCGGAGACCCAGTACTTC.